The rows below give T cell receptor beta chains drawn from one sample of a study of shared clonotypes between healthy human individuals. Only in-frame clones appear in the TCRdb table, and some are missing; sequencing was by immunoSEQ multiplex PCR. This sample has roughly 2.1 million clones; about 93% occur once, and the top ten carry over 1.5%. Sequenced sample: naive CD8+ T cells from PBMCs. The receptors were sampled from a man aged 18-30 years in good health. Some clones in this sample may be carry-over from other donors' samples. Both conserved end residues are part of each CDR3. D genes are given only for firm matches. Only some rows state a clone size, as once, few, many or a class for expanded clones.

j_gene	v_gene	d_gene	abundance	CDR3nt	CDR3aa
TRBJ2-1	TRBV14	NA	NA	TGTGCCAGCAGCCAAGTCAGGCGAGGTGAGCAGTTCTTC	CASSQVRRGEQFF
TRBJ1-5	TRBV28	NA	NA	TGTGCCAGCACCCAACTCATGCATTATAACAATCAGCCCCAGCATTTT	CASTQLMHYNNQPQHF
TRBJ2-2	TRBV15	NA	NA	TGTGCCACCAGCAGAGATCGACGGGTCATGACTTCCACCGGGGAGCTGTTTTTT	CATSRDRRVMTSTGELFF
TRBJ1-1	TRBV28	NA	NA	TGTGCCAGCAGTTTTTGGGGCACTGAAGCTTTCTTT	CASSFWGTEAFF
TRBJ2-2	TRBV9	NA	NA	TGTGCCAGCAGCGTATACGGGGGGAACACCGGGGAGCTGTTTTTT	CASSVYGGNTGELFF
TRBJ2-1	TRBV7-2	NA	NA	TGTGCCAGCAGCTTAGACAGCCGGGCTAACAATGAGCAGTTCTTC	CASSLDSRANNEQFF
TRBJ1-4	TRBV7-6	NA	NA	TGTGCCAGCAGCTCTGCGCTGGGAAATGAAAAACTGTTTTTT	CASSSALGNEKLFF
TRBJ2-6	TRBV5-1	NA	NA	TGCGCCAGCAGCTTGGATTTAGGTGGGGCCAACGTCCTGACTTTC	CASSLDLGGANVLTF
TRBJ2-1	TRBV7-8	TRBD2	NA	TGTGCCAGCAGCTCCCCGACTAGCGGGAGCTCCTACAATGAGCAGTTCTTC	CASSSPTSGSSYNEQFF
TRBJ1-5	TRBV27	NA	NA	TGTGCCAGCAGTTTTAGAGATAGCAATCAGCCCCAGCATTTT	CASSFRDSNQPQHF
TRBJ2-7	TRBV7-9	NA	NA	TGTGCCAGCAGCTTAATTCTAGCGAAGAGGGGTGAATACGAGCAGTACTTC	CASSLILAKRGEYEQYF
TRBJ2-1	TRBV11-2	NA	NA	TGTGCCAGCAGCTTAGCCGGAAGCTCCTACAATGAGCAGTTCTTC	CASSLAGSSYNEQFF
TRBJ2-7	TRBV6-1	TRBD1	NA	TGTGCCAGCTGGAACAGGGGGAGAGAAAATTACGAGCAGTACTTC	CASWNRGRENYEQYF
TRBJ2-5	TRBV6-5	NA	NA	TGTGCCAGCAGTTACTGGACGGGACAACAAGAGACCCAGTACTTC	CASSYWTGQQETQYF
TRBJ1-1	TRBV30	NA	NA	TGTGCCTGGAGTGTATCCGAGCCAGCTTTCTTT	CAWSVSEPAFF
TRBJ2-1	TRBV28	TRBD2	NA	TGTGCCAGCAGTGCTACGCGGGAGCCCGCCTACAATGAGCAGTTCTTC	CASSATREPAYNEQFF
TRBJ2-7	TRBV11-2	NA	NA	TGTGCCAGCAGCAACCAGGGTGGCGAGCAGTACTTC	CASSNQGGEQYF
TRBJ2-5	TRBV6-5	TRBD1	NA	TGTGCCAGCAGTTACCCGTACAGGGGGCAAGAGACCCAGTACTTC	CASSYPYRGQETQYF
TRBJ2-7	TRBV28	TRBD1	NA	TGTGCCAGCAGTCAAGGACAGGTGGCGTCCGAGCAGTACTTC	CASSQGQVASEQYF
TRBJ2-7	TRBV11-2	NA	NA	TGTGCCAGCAGCTTAGGCGCCTGGACGGATTACGAGCAGTACTTC	CASSLGAWTDYEQYF
TRBJ2-2	TRBV27	NA	NA	TGTGCCAGCAGTTTAACGTGGACCGGGGAGCTGTTTTTT	CASSLTWTGELFF
TRBJ2-7	TRBV9	TRBD1	NA	TGTGCCAGCAGCTTCGGGACAGCTAGCTCCTACGAGCAGTACTTC	CASSFGTASSYEQYF
TRBJ2-1	TRBV19	NA	NA	TGTGCCAGTAGTATACGGCAGGGTTCCTACAATGAGCAGTTCTTC	CASSIRQGSYNEQFF
TRBJ2-7	TRBV11-2	NA	NA	TGTGCCAGCAGCTTAGAAGCGAGTATACCCTACGAGCAGTACTTC	CASSLEASIPYEQYF
TRBJ2-7	TRBV27	TRBD2	NA	TGTGCCAGCAGTTTAGCCACGGGACTAGCCTACGAGCAGTACTTC	CASSLATGLAYEQYF
TRBJ1-1	TRBV9	NA	NA	TGTGCCAGCAGCGTAGGGGGACGAACTGAAGCTTTCTTT	CASSVGGRTEAFF
TRBJ2-3	TRBV7-9	NA	NA	TGTGCCAGCAGCTTAGGGAGTGCAGATACGCAGTATTTT	CASSLGSADTQYF
TRBJ2-1	TRBV7-8	TRBD1	NA	TGTGCCAGCAGCCGACCCATGGGACAGGGGCCAAGTAATGAGCAGTTCTTC	CASSRPMGQGPSNEQFF
TRBJ2-7	TRBV7-8	NA	NA	TGTGCCAGCAGCTTACTGGTAGGACTCACTTCCTACGAGCAGTACTTC	CASSLLVGLTSYEQYF
TRBJ2-7	TRBV5-1	NA	NA	TGCGCCAGCAGCTTCGAGGACGAGCAGTACTTC	CASSFEDEQYF
TRBJ2-1	TRBV29-1	TRBD2	NA	TGCAGTTCATTCGGGGGGAGCTACAATGAGCAGTTCTTC	CSSFGGSYNEQFF
TRBJ1-1	TRBV6-6	NA	NA	TGTGCCAGCAGCGGTAGGACAGTATACATGAACACTGAAGCTTTCTTT	CASSGRTVYMNTEAFF
TRBJ2-1	TRBV27	NA	NA	TGTGCCAGCAGCCCAGGTTACAATGAGCAGTTCTTC	CASSPGYNEQFF
TRBJ1-3	TRBV5-1	TRBD1	NA	TGCGCCAGCAGCTTAGGACAGGGAGGTGGAAACACCATATATTTT	CASSLGQGGGNTIYF
TRBJ2-1	TRBV20-1	NA	NA	TGCAGTGCTAGGGGCTTGGGTGAGCAGTTCTTC	CSARGLGEQFF
TRBJ2-7	TRBV27	NA	NA	TGTGCCAGCAGCCCAATACCCATCTACGAGCAGTACTTC	CASSPIPIYEQYF
TRBJ2-1	TRBV5-1	NA	NA	TGCGCCAGCAGCCTACACCCGGGACTGGAACTCAATGAGCAGTTCTTC	CASSLHPGLELNEQFF
TRBJ2-1	TRBV7-2	NA	NA	TGTGCCAGCAGCTCCCTGGGTAATGAGCAGTTCTTC	CASSSLGNEQFF
TRBJ2-7	TRBV6-1	NA	once	TGTGCCAGCAGTGAAGGGGGCAGGAGGCCCTACGAGCAGTACTTC	CASSEGGRRPYEQYF
TRBJ2-1	TRBV29-1	NA	NA	TGCAGCGTTGATCAGTCGGGTGTCTACAATGAGCAGTTCTTC	CSVDQSGVYNEQFF
TRBJ1-2	TRBV7-9	TRBD1	NA	TGTGCCAGCAGCTTCGCCCACAGGGGGAAAGATGGCTACACCTTC	CASSFAHRGKDGYTF
TRBJ2-7	TRBV13	TRBD2	NA	TGTGCCAGCAGCCGGACTAGCGGGAGGGCCTCCGAGCAGTACTTC	CASSRTSGRASEQYF
TRBJ2-7	TRBV7-2	NA	NA	TGTGCCAGCAGCTTAGTACTAGTGTCCTACGAGCAGTACTTC	CASSLVLVSYEQYF
TRBJ2-5	TRBV28	TRBD1	NA	TGTGCCAGCAGTCCCGGGACAGGGGGCGCGGAGGAGACCCAGTACTTC	CASSPGTGGAEETQYF
TRBJ2-1	TRBV7-6	NA	NA	TGTGCCAGCAGAGACGGGCCCCCTACTTCCTACAATGAGCAGTTCTTC	CASRDGPPTSYNEQFF
TRBJ2-7	TRBV28	TRBD1	NA	TGTGCCAGCAGTGAAGGGACAGGGATGGAGTCCTACGAGCAGTACTTC	CASSEGTGMESYEQYF
TRBJ1-3	TRBV5-6	NA	NA	TGTGCCAGCAGCTTGGCCGGACTCTCTGGAAACACCATATATTTT	CASSLAGLSGNTIYF
TRBJ1-2	TRBV11-2	NA	NA	TGTGCCAGCAGCTTGGGAAAGGATGGCTACACCTTC	CASSLGKDGYTF
TRBJ2-1	TRBV29-1	NA	NA	TGCAGCGTTGGGGCTAATCCCTACAATGAGCAGTTCTTC	CSVGANPYNEQFF
TRBJ2-7	TRBV7-9	TRBD1	NA	TGTGCCAGCAGCTCCCGAGGGGGCCCGAGCTCCTACGAGCAGTACTTC	CASSSRGGPSSYEQYF
TRBJ2-3	TRBV2	TRBD1	NA	TGTGCCAGCAGTTCCGGGACAGGGGAGGGAGATACGCAGTATTTT	CASSSGTGEGDTQYF
TRBJ2-5	TRBV18	NA	NA	TGTGCCAGCTCACCTAGTTTGGAAGAGACCCAGTACTTC	CASSPSLEETQYF
TRBJ2-7	TRBV4-2	TRBD2	NA	TGTGCCAGCAGCCAAGATCGTCCCTCTAGCGGGGGTTACGAGCAGTACTTC	CASSQDRPSSGGYEQYF
TRBJ2-7	TRBV29-1	NA	NA	TGCAGCGTCGTGATCACCTACGAGCAGTACTTC	CSVVITYEQYF
TRBJ1-2	TRBV28	NA	NA	TGTGCCAGCAGTCCGCCCGAGGGGAACTATGGCTACACCTTC	CASSPPEGNYGYTF
TRBJ1-3	TRBV28	NA	NA	TGTGCCAGCAACGTCGGGGGGCCTGGAAACACCATATATTTT	CASNVGGPGNTIYF
TRBJ1-4	TRBV7-8	TRBD1	NA	TGTGCCAGCAGCCTTTACCGCCCTGTTGACAGGGCGGGTGAAAAACTGTTTTTT	CASSLYRPVDRAGEKLFF